These T cell receptor beta chains were read from a single sample in a study of T cell changes during pregnancy in multiple sclerosis. This table comes from immunoSEQ multiplex PCR, and its TCRdb copy is limited to in-frame clones, with some not included. The data hold about 53,000 clones, with more than 75% observed a single time. This specimen was CD8+ T cells from peripheral blood mononuclear cells, taken before pregnancy. The origin of the receptors is a female donor with multiple sclerosis, enrolled in a pregnancy study. CDR3s include the opening cysteine and the closing phenylalanine or tryptophan. D genes are given only for firm matches. Some rows mark clone size as missing; the rest say once, few, many or name a class of expanded clone.

v_call	d_call	j_call	clone_size	cdr3_nt	cdr3_aa
TRBV5-6	.	TRBJ2-1	.	TGTGCCAGCAGCTTACTTATAAGCTCCTACAATGAGCAGTTCTTC	CASSLLISSYNEQFF
TRBV27	.	TRBJ1-1	.	TGTGCCAGCAGTTTACAGGGGTCCACTGAAGCTTTCTTT	CASSLQGSTEAFF
TRBV27	.	TRBJ1-4	.	TGTGCCAGCCGGGGGAGGCAGGCGGAAAAACTGTTTTTT	CASRGRQAEKLFF
TRBV19	TRBD1	TRBJ2-1	.	TGTGCCAGTAGCCTTCCAACAGGGGCCTACGATGAGCAGTTCTTC	CASSLPTGAYDEQFF
TRBV7-3	TRBD1	TRBJ1-1	.	TGTGCCAGCAGCTCAGACAGGGGAGAAGCTTTCTTT	CASSSDRGEAFF
TRBV7-8	.	TRBJ2-1	.	TGTGCCAGCAGCCCCAGGTTGGATGAGCAGTTCTTC	CASSPRLDEQFF
TRBV4-3	.	TRBJ2-2	.	TGCGCCAGCAGCCAAGATTGGGCGCTAAGCACCGGGGAGCTGTTTTTT	CASSQDWALSTGELFF
TRBV5-4	.	TRBJ1-6	.	TGTGCCAGCAGCTTGTTCGCAGGAATCAATTCACCCCTCCACTTT	CASSLFAGINSPLHF
TRBV21-1	.	TRBJ2-4	.	TGTGCCAGCAGCAAAAAGGACAACCCGGACATTCAGTACTTC	CASSKKDNPDIQYF
TRBV5-6	TRBD1	TRBJ2-1	once	TGTGCCAGCAGTAGTGGGACAGGGAATGAGCAGTTCTTC	CASSSGTGNEQFF
TRBV19	TRBD2	TRBJ2-7	.	TGTGCCACCTGTGGGAGCGGGGGCCTCTACGAGCAGTACTTC	CATCGSGGLYEQYF
TRBV7-2	TRBD1	TRBJ1-2	once	TGTGCCAGCAGCTTAGAGGGGGCAAGTAACTATGGCTACACCTTC	CASSLEGASNYGYTF
TRBV10-3	TRBD1	TRBJ2-5	.	TGTGCCATCAGCAAGGGACAGTTGGGGGAGACCCAGTACTTC	CAISKGQLGETQYF
TRBV19	.	TRBJ1-1	.	TGTGCCAGTAGTATTTCGGGAGGTGGGTTCACTGAAGCTTTCTTT	CASSISGGGFTEAFF
TRBV27	TRBD1	TRBJ1-2	.	TGTGCCAGCAGTACAGGGGTTGGCTACACCTTC	CASSTGVGYTF
TRBV7-9	TRBD2	TRBJ2-1	once	TGTGCCAGCAGCTCCTTAGCGGGCAATGAGCAGTTCTTC	CASSSLAGNEQFF
TRBV19	.	TRBJ1-5	.	TGTGCCAGTAGTATAGAGTTTCTGGCCCAGGGGAATCAGCCCCAGCATTTT	CASSIEFLAQGNQPQHF
TRBV6-5	TRBD2	TRBJ2-3	.	TGTGCCAGCAGTTACCTCGCGGGGGGGGTCACAGATACGCAGTATTTT	CASSYLAGGVTDTQYF
TRBV19	.	TRBJ1-4	.	TGTGCCAGTAGTTTGAGGGCCATTAATGAAAAACTGTTTTTT	CASSLRAINEKLFF
TRBV4-1	TRBD2	TRBJ2-7	.	TGCGCCAGCAGCCGCCCCGGGGGGGGAAACGAGCAGTACTTC	CASSRPGGGNEQYF
TRBV21-1	.	TRBJ2-1	.	TGTGCCAGCAGCCCCTTTGGACTATCCCACAATGAGCAGTTCTTC	CASSPFGLSHNEQFF